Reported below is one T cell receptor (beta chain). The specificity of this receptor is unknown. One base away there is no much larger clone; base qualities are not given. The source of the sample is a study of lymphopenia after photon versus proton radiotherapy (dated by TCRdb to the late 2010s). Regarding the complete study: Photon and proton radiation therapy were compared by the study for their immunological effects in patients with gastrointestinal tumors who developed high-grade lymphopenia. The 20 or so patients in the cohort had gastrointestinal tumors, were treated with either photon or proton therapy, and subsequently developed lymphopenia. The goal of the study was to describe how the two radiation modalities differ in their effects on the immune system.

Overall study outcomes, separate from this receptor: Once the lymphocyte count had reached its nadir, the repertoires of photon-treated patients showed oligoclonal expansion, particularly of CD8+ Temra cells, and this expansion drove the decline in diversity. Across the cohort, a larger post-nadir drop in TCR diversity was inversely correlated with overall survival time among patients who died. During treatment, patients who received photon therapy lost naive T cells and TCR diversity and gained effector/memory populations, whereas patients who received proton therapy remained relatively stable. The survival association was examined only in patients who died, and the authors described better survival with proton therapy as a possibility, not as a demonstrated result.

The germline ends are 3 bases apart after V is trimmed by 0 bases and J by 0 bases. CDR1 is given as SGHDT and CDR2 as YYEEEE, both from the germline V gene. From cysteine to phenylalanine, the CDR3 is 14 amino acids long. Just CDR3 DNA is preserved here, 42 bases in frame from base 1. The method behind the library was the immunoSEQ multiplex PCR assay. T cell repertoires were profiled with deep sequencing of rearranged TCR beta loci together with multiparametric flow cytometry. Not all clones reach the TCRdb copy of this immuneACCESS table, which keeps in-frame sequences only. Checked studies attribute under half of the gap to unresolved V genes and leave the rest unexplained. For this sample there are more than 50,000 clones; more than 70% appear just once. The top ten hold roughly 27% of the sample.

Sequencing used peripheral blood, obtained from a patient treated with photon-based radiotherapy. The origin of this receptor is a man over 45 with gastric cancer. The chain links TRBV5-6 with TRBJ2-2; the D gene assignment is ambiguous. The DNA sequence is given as TGTGCCAGCAGCTTGGGCACGAACACCGGGGAGCTGTTTTTT. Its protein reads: CASSLGTNTGELFF. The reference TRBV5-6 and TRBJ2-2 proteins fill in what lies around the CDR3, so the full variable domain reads DAGVTQSPTHLIKTRGQQVTLRCSPKSGHDTVSWYQQALGQGPQFIFQYYEEEERQRGNFPDRFSGHQFPNYSSELNVNALLLGDSALYLCASSLGTNTGELFFGEGSRLTVL.